This TCR beta chain was recovered during a study of blood T cell repertoires in COVID-19. Turning to the study itself: Samples came from the United States, Italy and Spain, spanning acute and convalescent COVID-19. PBMCs, B-cell-depleted T cells, or T cells provided the cDNA or gDNA that made up the material.

CDR1 SGHNT and CDR2 YYREEE come from the germline V gene (reference sequence). Trimming took 4 bases from V and 7 from J; bases not matched to a gene: 11. The CDR3 runs 16 residues. Study processing details: The authors estimated nucleated cell counts from reference gene primer amplification. Measured with immunoSEQ multiplex PCR; TCRdb has only the in-frame clones, and not every one. V and J calls and clone size are copied from that table; D and trimming were computed from the DNA. The sample records 240,000 or so clones, around nine tenths being singletons. This chain links TRBV5-4 with TRBJ2-7; 13 nucleotides line up with TRBD2. The origin of this receptor is a woman aged 40 to 50 who had recovered from COVID-19. The sequencing input was peripheral blood. The CDR3 is CASSPWTSGRGREQYF. The CDR3 DNA reads TGTGCCAGCAGCCCCTGGACTAGCGGGAGAGGGAGGGAGCAGTACTTC.